The 9 T cell receptor beta chains below come from one sample, sequenced in a study of Ad26.COV2.S vaccination and SARS-CoV-2 variants. Using immunoSEQ multiplex PCR, the repertoire was profiled, and TCRdb retains in-frame clones only, with some absent. The table lists some 180,000 clones, around 90% of them singletons. The starting material was peripheral blood, obtained after recovery from COVID-19. These receptors were obtained from a human donor who had recovered from COVID-19.

The chain links TRBV5-4 to TRBJ2-1, with 10 bases that match TRBD2. The V and J ends lost 4 bases and 9 bases, in that order; junction bases with no gene match: 10. This CDR3 contains 15 residues. Germline V gene data show CDR1 as SGHNT and CDR2 as YYREEE (reference sequence). The CDR3: CASSPTSGNLGEQFF. The CDR3 bases are TGTGCCAGCAGCCCCACTAGCGGGAATTTAGGTGAGCAGTTCTTC.

The V and J genes are TRBV12-3 or TRBV12-4 and TRBJ1-4; D is uncertain. V lost 7 bases and J 7 bases, leaving 13 bases between the germline ends. The CDR3 has 13 residues. The CDR3 coding sequence is TGTGCCAGCACACTCACGGGCGGTGAAAAACTGTTTTTT. It specifies CASTLTGGEKLFF.

The chain uses TRBV11-2 and TRBJ1-2; 7 nucleotides agree with TRBD1. The CDR3 has 16 amino acids. The germline gives CDR1 SGHAT, CDR2 FQNNGV. V shed 1 base, J shed 4 bases, and the junction held 9 bases outside the gene matches. The CDR3 bases are TGTGCCAGCAGCTTAGTTGGGACAGAGAGGGGCTATGGCTACACCTTC. Protein sequence: CASSLVGTERGYGYTF.

This clone has ten or more counts. This chain links TRBV29-1 with TRBJ1-2, with 7 bases identical to TRBD1. Germline lookup yields CDR1 SQVTM and CDR2 ANQGSEA. V trimming: 4 bases; J trimming: 6 bases; junction bases outside the gene matches: 5. The CDR3 has 12 residues. CDR3 loop: CSVVTGAHGYTF. The CDR3, as DNA: TGCAGCGTTGTAACAGGGGCCCATGGCTACACCTTC.

The chain links TRBV6-1 to TRBJ1-6; D not resolved. This CDR3 contains 16 residues. Deletions cut 1 base from V and 0 bases from J, with 7 bases between. The germline V gene has CDR1 MNHNS and CDR2 SASEGT. CDR3 nucleotides: TGTGCCAGCAGTGAAGGGGGAGGCTCCTATAATTCACCCCTCCACTTT. This encodes CASSEGGGSYNSPLHF.

The chain is built from TRBV6-6 and TRBJ2-3; 9 nucleotides agree with TRBD2. The CDR3 covers 16 residues. CDR1 MNHNY and CDR2 SVGAGI come from the germline V gene (reference sequence). V was pared by 0 bases and J by 5 bases, with 6 bases of the junction left unmatched. CDR3 sequence (DNA): TGTGCCAGCAGTTACTCGGGCGGGAGGGCCGGAGATACGCAGTATTTT. Translated, it gives CASSYSGGRAGDTQYF.

This chain connects TRBV27 to TRBJ2-1; a possible D gene is TRBD2 (6 bases). Germline loops: CDR1 MNHEY, CDR2 SMNVEV (reference sequence). This CDR3 region has 16 residues. The V and J ends lost 5 bases and 9 bases respectively, with 23 bases between them. CDR3 sequence reads: CASSLIDRDSLSEQFF. The CDR3 DNA reads as TGTGCCAGCAGTCTAATCGACCGGGACTCCCTCAGTGAGCAGTTCTTC.

V is TRBV3-1 (or the pseudogene TRBV3-2) and J is TRBJ1-1, with a tentative D call TRBD1 (5 bases). The V gene lost 3 bases and the J gene lost 6 bases, with 14 bases spanning the gap. Germline V gene lookup returns CDR1 LGHDT and CDR2 YNNKEL (reference sequence). The CDR3 is 14 amino acids. The CDR3 DNA reads TGTGCCAGCAGCCACCAGGGTTTCTCCCCTGAAGCTTTCTTT. This gives the protein CASSHQGFSPEAFF.

The chain combines TRBV25-1 with TRBJ1-4; D is ambiguous. Germline V gene sequence: CDR1 MGHDK, CDR2 SYGVNS. There are 15 residues in the CDR3. Trimming stripped 1 base from V and 1 base from J, with 7 bases between. CDR3 in DNA: TGTGCCAGCAGTGAATCGGGGATAACTAATGAAAAACTGTTTTTT. Protein product: CASSESGITNEKLFF.